The 27 T cell receptor beta chains reported below all come from one sample, sequenced in a study of blood T cell repertoires in COVID-19. Libraries were prepared by immunoSEQ multiplex PCR; TCRdb keeps only in-frame clonotypes and omits some of them. Of around 150,000 clones listed, more than 80% were seen once; the top ten hold under 2%. The sequencing sample was made of peripheral blood. These receptors came from a woman between 55 and 75 years old with COVID-19, enrolled during active disease.

The genes are TRBV18 and TRBJ1-2; 9 bases are a match to TRBD1. This CDR3 has 14 residues. Germline V gene sequence: CDR1 KGHSH, CDR2 LQKENI. With 7 bases clipped from V and 3 bases from J, the junction kept 6 bases outside the gene matches. For the CDR3, the DNA is TGTGCCAGCTGGGGAACAGGGGGCGACTATGGCTACACCTTC. Its protein product is CASWGTGGDYGYTF. The full variable domain, in which reference TRBV18 and TRBJ1-2 provide the parts outside the CDR3, is NAGVMQNPRHLVRRRGQEARLRCSPMKGHSHVYWYRQLPEEGLKFMVYLQKENIIDESGMPKERFSAEFPKEGPSILRIQQVVRGDSAAYFCASWGTGGDYGYTFGSGTRLTVV.

The chain recombines TRBV3-1 (or the pseudogene TRBV3-2) with TRBJ2-6; possible D gene TRBD1, 5 bases. In germline, CDR1 is LGHDT, CDR2 YNNKEL (reference sequence). The V end lost 7 bases, the J end lost 4 bases, and 11 bases lay between the germline ends. The CDR3 has 14 residues. The CDR3 DNA reads as TGTGCCAGCAACACCAGGGCCGGGGCCAACGTCCTGACTTTC. It codes for CASNTRAGANVLTF.

The V call is TRBV9, the J call TRBJ1-2, with 8 bases fitting TRBD1. After removal of 6 bases from V and 6 bases from J, the junction contained 4 bases not matched to a gene. The CDR3 is 12 amino acids. The germline CDR1 and CDR2 sequences are SGDLS and YYNGEE. The CDR3 coding sequence is TGTGCCAGCAACCAGGGGGCTGATGGCTACACCTTC. This translates into CASNQGADGYTF.

J is TRBJ2-7 and V is TRBV11-3; TRBD1 agrees at 8 bases. Losses at the gene ends were 5 bases for V and 2 bases for J; bases not matched to a gene: 5. Germline V lookup: CDR1 SGHNT, CDR2 YENEEA. This CDR3 contains 14 residues. CDR3 nucleotides: TGTGCCAGCAGCCATCAGACAGGGGCCTACGAGCAGTACTTC. Protein sequence: CASSHQTGAYEQYF.

V usage is TRBV12-5 and J usage is TRBJ2-1, with 10 nucleotides matching TRBD2. Per germline, CDR1 LGHNT and CDR2 FRNRAP. CDR3 length: 17 residues. V lost 0 bases and J lost 0; bases outside the gene matches: 2. CDR3 coding DNA: TGTGCTAGTGGTTTGGTAATAGCGGGGGGCTCCTACAATGAGCAGTTCTTC. Encoded protein: CASGLVIAGGSYNEQFF.

CDR3 nucleotide sequence: TGTGCCAGTAGTATAGATGAGGCCAGCAATCAGCCCCAGCATTTT. This translates into CASSIDEASNQPQHF. The genes are TRBV19 and TRBJ1-5; no firm D call. Germline assignment: CDR1 LNHDA and CDR2 SQIVND (reference sequence). The V end lost 0 bases, the J end lost 1 base, and 7 bases lay between the germline ends. The CDR3 sequence is 15 residues long.

This clone was observed a single time. The V and J genes are TRBV19 and TRBJ1-3; no definite D call. The V end was cut by 4 bases, the J end by 2 bases, with 12 bases between. Germline-derived CDR1 and CDR2 are LNHDA and SQIVND (reference sequence). The CDR3 runs 15 residues. The CDR3 DNA is TGTGCCAGTAGTACTGAGACACCCGCTGGAAACACCATATATTTT. As protein: CASSTETPAGNTIYF.

The chain carries TRBV3-1 (or the pseudogene TRBV3-2) and TRBJ2-3, with no clear D. The CDR3 has 12 residues. V shed 1 base and J shed 9 bases, with 8 bases lying between them. Germline lookup yields CDR1 LGHDT and CDR2 YNNKEL (reference sequence). The CDR3 sequence is CASSQALQTQYF. The CDR3 DNA is TGTGCCAGCAGCCAAGCTCTGCAGACGCAGTATTTT.

This chain uses TRBV2 with TRBJ1-2, with 8 bases lining up with TRBD1. The CDR3 length is 12 residues. Germline V gene sequence: CDR1 SNHLY, CDR2 FYNNEI. The V segment lost 4 bases and the J segment 8 bases; nucleotides outside the gene matches: 3. CDR3 protein: CASSAQGDGYTF. The CDR3 nucleotides read TGTGCCAGCAGTGCACAGGGGGACGGCTACACCTTC.

This chain connects TRBV6-5 to TRBJ2-2, with TRBD1 matching 9 bases. The length of the CDR3 is 14 residues. The J segment lost 7 bases and the V segment lost 8 bases, leaving 8 bases of the junction unmatched. The germline gives CDR1 MNHEY, CDR2 SVGAGI. The CDR3: CASAGTGWGGELFF. The CDR3 DNA reads TGTGCCAGCGCCGGGACAGGGTGGGGCGGGGAGCTGTTTTTT.

This rearrangement joins TRBV5-4 to TRBJ2-1, with D possibly TRBD2 on 6 matching bases. Trimming stripped 6 bases from V and 2 bases from J, with 15 bases between. Germline CDR1 is SGHNT and CDR2 is YYREEE (reference sequence). This CDR3 has 15 residues. The CDR3 DNA reads as TGTGCCAGCAACTCCGGGACTCCTACCTACAATGAGCAGTTCTTC. Its translation is CASNSGTPTYNEQFF.

The J gene is TRBJ2-7, the V gene TRBV20-1; D not certain. The CDR3 sequence is 11 residues long. Germline assignment: CDR1 DFQATT and CDR2 SNEGSKA (reference sequence). Trimming shortened V by 5 bases and J by 5 bases, and 10 bases separated the two germline ends. The chain's CDR3 is CSAPLADEQYF. The CDR3 DNA sequence: TGCAGTGCTCCCTTAGCTGACGAGCAGTACTTC.

The chain carries TRBV3-1 (or the pseudogene TRBV3-2) and TRBJ1-5; maybe TRBD1 (5 bases). CDR1 is LGHDT, CDR2 YNNKEL, per germline (reference sequence). The CDR3 is 16 amino acids. V shed 4 bases and J shed 1 base, with 14 bases lying between them. The DNA of the CDR3 is TGTGCCAGCAGCCCATGGGGCGGAGAGAGCAATCAGCCCCAGCATTTT. Protein: CASSPWGGESNQPQHF.

The genes are TRBV29-1 and TRBJ1-2; 9 bases are shared with TRBD1. CDR1 and CDR2 (germline): SQVTM, ANQGSEA. The CDR3 loop spans 16 amino acids. V lost 3 bases, J lost 6 bases, and 14 bases stayed unmatched. CDR3 DNA sequence: TGCAGCGTTGATTTGGGACAGGGCTTTTTATTTAATGGCTACACCTTC. It translates to CSVDLGQGFLFNGYTF.

The CDR3 reads CSVADRENYGYTF. CDR3 DNA: TGCAGCGTTGCCGACAGAGAGAACTATGGCTACACCTTC. The chain recombines TRBV29-1 with TRBJ1-2, with a tentative D call TRBD1 (5 bases). Trimming removed 4 bases from V and 2 bases from J, with 11 bases in between. Looked up from germline, CDR1 is SQVTM and CDR2 is ANQGSEA. The CDR3 runs to 13 residues.

The rearrangement joins TRBV4-1 to TRBJ2-7; 8 nucleotides line up with TRBD2. CDR1 is MGHRA and CDR2 is YSYEKL in the germline V gene. This CDR3 has 16 residues. The junction had 13 bases not matched to a gene; V was cut back by 6 bases and J by 3 bases. The CDR3 region has the DNA TGCGCCAGCAGTTTGGTAGCGGGGTCTACCGACTACGAGCAGTACTTC. The encoded protein is CASSLVAGSTDYEQYF.

The chain uses TRBV5-4 and TRBJ1-6; TRBD1 is a possible D gene (5 bases). Trimming removed 2 bases from V and 7 bases from J, with 7 bases in between. The CDR3 consists of 13 residues. Germline CDR1 is SGHNT and CDR2 is YYREEE (reference sequence). The DNA of the CDR3 is TGTGCCAGCAGCTTTCCAGGGAATTCACCCCTCCACTTT. Amino acids: CASSFPGNSPLHF.

V is TRBV19 and J is TRBJ2-5; possibly TRBD2 for D (6 bases). The V and J ends lost 5 bases and 0 bases respectively, with 16 bases between them. CDR1 and CDR2 (germline): LNHDA, SQIVND (reference sequence). The CDR3 consists of 16 residues. DNA for the CDR3: TGTGCCAGTAGTGGAGGGTCCTCTCTGTACCAAGAGACCCAGTACTTC. Its translation is CASSGGSSLYQETQYF.

This chain uses TRBV19 with TRBJ1-1; TRBD1 matches at 8 bases. The trim removed 3 bases at V and 8 bases at J, leaving 2 bases unmatched. The CDR3 extends over 12 amino acids. Germline-derived CDR1 and CDR2 are LNHDA and SQIVND (reference sequence). The CDR3 DNA reads TGTGCCAGTAGTATGGGGGACAGGGAAGCTTTCTTT. Translation: CASSMGDREAFF.

The chain carries TRBV29-1 and TRBJ2-2, with D perhaps TRBD2 (7 bases). V dropped 0 bases and J dropped 6 bases, with 17 bases sitting between them. Germline V gives CDR1 SQVTM, CDR2 ANQGSEA. The CDR3 is 16 amino acids. The CDR3 spells CSVEDHGGGAAGELFF. CDR3 DNA sequence: TGCAGCGTTGAAGATCATGGGGGGGGCGCAGCCGGGGAGCTGTTTTTT.

The chain has TRBV5-1 and TRBJ2-6; 13 bases are a match to TRBD2. The junction had 13 bases not matched to a gene; V was cut back by 4 bases and J by 0 bases. The CDR3 runs to 21 residues. From germline, CDR1 is SGHRS and CDR2 YFSETQ. The CDR3 DNA follows: TGCGCCAGCAGCCCCAGACGGACTAGCGGGGGAACGAGCTCTGGGGCCAACGTCCTGACTTTC. Amino acid sequence: CASSPRRTSGGTSSGANVLTF.

The gene calls are TRBV28 and TRBJ1-1, with 9 bases aligning to TRBD1. V trimming: 6 bases; J trimming: 3 bases; junction bases outside the gene matches: 14. The CDR3 loop spans 17 amino acids. From germline, CDR1 is MDHEN and CDR2 SYDVKM. The CDR3 loop reads CASSLIRDRAWDTEAFF. CDR3 in DNA: TGTGCCAGCAGCCTAATTCGGGACAGGGCTTGGGACACTGAAGCTTTCTTT.

The chain joins TRBV3-1 (or the pseudogene TRBV3-2) to TRBJ2-1; 7 positions match TRBD1. The CDR3 extends over 14 amino acids. With 4 bases clipped from V and 3 bases from J, the junction kept 3 bases outside the gene matches. The V gene's germline CDR1 is LGHDT and CDR2 YNNKEL (reference sequence). The CDR3 coding sequence is TGTGCCAGCAGCCCCGGGACAGACTACAATGAGCAGTTCTTC. It specifies CASSPGTDYNEQFF.

The gene calls are TRBV2 and TRBJ1-1, with D uncertain. The CDR3 runs to 13 residues. Trimming took off 5 bases at V and 0 bases at J, with 7 bases between the two ends. Looked up from germline, CDR1 is SNHLY and CDR2 is FYNNEI. The CDR3 DNA is TGTGCCAGCAGTATCAGGATGAACACTGAAGCTTTCTTT. Protein product: CASSIRMNTEAFF.

This rearrangement joins TRBV19 to TRBJ1-2; 7 bases agree with TRBD1. Germline V gene data show CDR1 as LNHDA and CDR2 as SQIVND (reference sequence). This CDR3 contains 15 residues. V shed 3 bases and J 4 bases; nucleotides not matched to a gene: 8. CDR3 loop: CASSIQTGVGYGYTF. The CDR3 coding sequence is TGTGCCAGTAGTATTCAAACAGGGGTTGGCTATGGCTACACCTTC.

The chain carries TRBV19 and TRBJ1-5, with a possible D match to TRBD1 (5 bases). V lost 5 bases to trimming and J lost 5 bases, with 19 bases between them. The CDR3 contains 16 residues. The germline V gene has CDR1 LNHDA and CDR2 SQIVND (reference sequence). The CDR3 DNA is TGTGCCAGTAGTCCTCCAGGGAGGGGCTGGGATCAGCCCCAGCATTTT. Its translation: CASSPPGRGWDQPQHF.

The genes are TRBV5-1 and TRBJ2-1; 8 bases match TRBD1. CDR3 length equals 15 residues. Germline loops: CDR1 SGHRS, CDR2 YFSETQ. With 0 bases clipped from V and 5 bases from J, the junction kept 4 bases outside the gene matches. CDR3 DNA: TGCGCCAGCAGCTTGGGGCAGGGGGCGCACAATGAGCAGTTCTTC. Its protein is CASSLGQGAHNEQFF.